This T cell receptor (beta chain) was sequenced during a study of control samples from healthy donors and cancer patients (dated by TCRdb to the early 2020s). About this clone: What this receptor recognizes is not known. No base-level quality is on record; no much larger clone is a single base apart.

Receptor amplification or capture employed the immunoSEQ multiplex PCR assay. TCRdb limited this immuneACCESS table to in-frame rearrangements with V and J called. A share of clones is missing; checked studies link under half to unresolved V genes, and the rest is unexplained. Across this sample there are about 140,000 clones, with 85% to 95% seen only once. The top ten constitute 13% of the sample. According to the germline V gene, CDR1 reads SGDLS and CDR2 reads YYNGEE. Cut back by 0 bases and 3 bases, the V and J ends lie 12 bases apart. From cysteine to phenylalanine, the CDR3 is 15 amino acids long. Only the CDR3 part of the read is kept: 45 bases, read in frame from the first base.

The sample comprised blood. The chain is made from TRBV9 and TRBJ1-2, with TRBD1 as a weak D call on 5 bases. The clonotype was recovered from a man in his forties in good health. The DNA sequence follows: TGTGCCAGCAGCGTAGATCCGGACAAGCACTATGGCTACACCTTC. It encodes CASSVDPDKHYGYTF.